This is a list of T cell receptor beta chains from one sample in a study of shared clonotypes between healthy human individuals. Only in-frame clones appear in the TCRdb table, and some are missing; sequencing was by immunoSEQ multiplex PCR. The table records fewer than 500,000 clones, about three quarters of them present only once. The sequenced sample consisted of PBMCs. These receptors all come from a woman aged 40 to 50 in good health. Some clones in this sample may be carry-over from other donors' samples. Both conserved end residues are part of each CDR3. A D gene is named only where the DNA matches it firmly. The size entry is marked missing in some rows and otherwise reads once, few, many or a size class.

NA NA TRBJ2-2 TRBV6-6 TGTGCCAGCAGTTACTCGTTTAGATCTACCGGGGAGCTGTTTTTT CASSYSFRSTGELFF
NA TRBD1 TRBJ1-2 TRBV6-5 TGTGCCAGCAGATTTAACAGGGGGGATGGCTACACCTTC CASRFNRGDGYTF
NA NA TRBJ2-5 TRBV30 TGTGCCTGGGGGGTAGGGGAGACCCAGTACTTC CAWGVGETQYF
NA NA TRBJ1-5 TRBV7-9 TGTGCCAGCAGCTTATCGTCAGATCAGCCCCAGCATTTT CASSLSSDQPQHF
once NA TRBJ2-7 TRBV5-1 TGCGCCAGCAGCTTGGTCGGCCCCTACGAGCAGTACTTC CASSLVGPYEQYF
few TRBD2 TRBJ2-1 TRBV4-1 TGCGCCAGCAGCCATCCCCGGACTAGCGGGAGGGCCGCCAATGAGCAGTTCTTC CASSHPRTSGRAANEQFF
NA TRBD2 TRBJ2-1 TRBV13 TGTGCCAGCAGCTTGGTTGCGGGAGTACCCAATGAGCAGTTCTTC CASSLVAGVPNEQFF
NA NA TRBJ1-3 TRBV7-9 TGTGCCAGCAGCAGCCCCGGGGAATCGAGAAACACCATATATTTT CASSSPGESRNTIYF
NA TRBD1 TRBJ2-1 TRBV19 TGTGCCAGTAGTATTTGGACAGGGGGCCGGCGGGAGCAGTTCTTC CASSIWTGGRREQFF
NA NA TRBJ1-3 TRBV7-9 TGTGCCAGCAGCTTACGAGGGGATGGAAACACCATATATTTT CASSLRGDGNTIYF
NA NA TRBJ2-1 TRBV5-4 TGTGCCAGCAGCCCCGGGCCTGACTTCTCCTACAATGAGCAGTTCTTC CASSPGPDFSYNEQFF
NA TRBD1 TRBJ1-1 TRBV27 TGTGCCAGCAGTTCGACGGGACAGGGAGGCCGCACTGAAGCTTTCTTT CASSSTGQGGRTEAFF
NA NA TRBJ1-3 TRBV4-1 TGCGCCAGCAGCCAAGCTGGAAACACCATATATTTT CASSQAGNTIYF
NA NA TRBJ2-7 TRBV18 TGTGCCAGCTCACCACCGGTTCACACCCCGTCCTACGAGCAGTACTTC CASSPPVHTPSYEQYF
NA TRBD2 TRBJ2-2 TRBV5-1 TGCGCCAGCAGCTTGGCCCCGGGACTAGCGGACGGGGAGCTGTTTTTT CASSLAPGLADGELFF
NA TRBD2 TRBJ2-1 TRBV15 TGTGCCACCAGCGGTGAGCGGGAGGTCAATGAGCAGTTCTTC CATSGEREVNEQFF
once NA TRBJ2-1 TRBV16 TGTGCCAGCCGTGCGTGGGGGCCTGGGGATGAGCAGTTCTTC CASRAWGPGDEQFF
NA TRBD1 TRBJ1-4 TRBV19 TGTGCCAGTACTGCGACAGGGGGGAATGAAAAACTGTTTTTT CASTATGGNEKLFF
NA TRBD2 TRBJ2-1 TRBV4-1 TGCGCCAGCAGCCACGGCCAGGGGACTAGCGGGAGGGCCTTTGAGCAGTTCTTC CASSHGQGTSGRAFEQFF
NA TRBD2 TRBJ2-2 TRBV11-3 TGTGCCAGCAGCTTACGGGCGGGAGACGTCACCGGGGAGCTGTTTTTT CASSLRAGDVTGELFF